These 20 T cell receptor beta chains were all obtained from the same sample, sequenced in a study of T cell responses to AZD1222 COVID-19 vaccine. The table came from immunoSEQ multiplex PCR; TCRdb's copy has only in-frame clones and leaves some out. Seen here are over 65,000 clones, roughly nine tenths observed once, and the top ten hold 7%. The sequencing used peripheral blood, collected on day 0 of AZD1222 vaccination. These receptors came from an adult in good health.

As regards this clone: The junction shows a germline mismatch at one end, possibly a read error. This rearrangement joins TRBV5-1 to TRBJ2-7; TRBD2 agrees at 9 bases. The CDR3 loop spans 15 amino acids. The V gene's germline CDR1 is SGHRS and CDR2 YFSETQ. The DNA of the CDR3 is TGCGCCAGCAGACGAGACGGGACTAGCTCCGACGAGCAGTACTTC. Its protein is CASRRDGTSSDEQYF.

This chain joins TRBV5-1 and TRBJ2-5; 13 bases are a match to TRBD2. The germline V gene encodes CDR1 SGHRS and CDR2 YFSETQ. J gave up 3 bases and V 5 bases, and 1 base lay outside the gene matches. This CDR3 is built from 14 residues. The CDR3 loop reads CASSTSGGEETQYF. In DNA, the CDR3 is TGCGCCAGCAGTACTAGCGGGGGGGAAGAGACCCAGTACTTC.

This clone appeared once. The chain has TRBV28 and TRBJ1-3; D gene uncertain. The V end was cut by 6 bases, the J end by 2 bases, with 8 bases between. This CDR3 is 13 amino acids long. The V gene's germline CDR1 is MDHEN and CDR2 SYDVKM. The DNA of the CDR3 is TGTGCCAGCAGACGCGACCCTGGAAACACCATATATTTT. Translated, it gives CASRRDPGNTIYF. Using reference TRBV28 and TRBJ1-3 for the parts outside the CDR3, the full variable domain is DVKVTQSSRYLVKRTGEKVFLECVQDMDHENMFWYRQDPGLGLRLIYFSYDVKMKEKGDIPEGYSVSREKKERFSLILESASTNQTSMYLCASRRDPGNTIYFGEGSWLTVV.

In nucleotides, the CDR3 is TGTGCCAGCAGCTTACCCCCCAGCGGGAGGTTCTCCTACGAGCAGTACTTC. This sequence encodes CASSLPPSGRFSYEQYF. The chain carries TRBV7-2 and TRBJ2-7, with 9 bases lining up with TRBD2. From germline, CDR1 is SGHTA and CDR2 FQGNSA. The ends lost 2 bases at V and 0 bases at J; junction bases unmatched: 8. The CDR3 has 17 residues.

J is TRBJ2-3 and V is TRBV7-2; 11 bases are shared with TRBD2. This CDR3 comprises 17 residues. V shed 3 bases and J 7 bases; nucleotides not matched to a gene: 12. Germline assignment: CDR1 SGHTA and CDR2 FQGNSA. Here the CDR3 DNA reads TGTGCCAGCAGCTTTGACTTAGCGGGAGGGCGAAGAAATACGCAGTATTTT. Translating it yields CASSFDLAGGRRNTQYF.

This chain joins TRBV6-6 and TRBJ1-6; TRBD1 is a possible D gene (5 bases). Germline V gene data show CDR1 as MNHNY and CDR2 as SVGAGI (reference sequence). CDR3 size: 14 residues. Trimming cost V 8 bases and J 7 bases, with 15 bases left between them. The CDR3 is CASRLRDGNSPLHF. The CDR3 coding sequence is TGTGCCAGCCGATTACGGGACGGGAATTCACCCCTCCACTTT.

The chain carries TRBV7-3 and TRBJ2-1; the D gene is possibly TRBD1 (5 bases). This CDR3 has 17 amino acids. V dropped 5 bases and J dropped 2 bases, with 19 bases sitting between them. The germline V gene has CDR1 SGHTA and CDR2 FQGTGA. CDR3 region: CASSVRVSGLTYNEQFF. CDR3 DNA sequence: TGTGCCAGCAGCGTCAGGGTATCCGGTCTGACCTACAATGAGCAGTTCTTC.

V is TRBV28 and J is TRBJ1-3; D is ambiguous. The V end was cut by 5 bases, the J end by 2 bases, with 4 bases between. This CDR3 spans 12 amino acids. The germline CDR1 and CDR2 sequences are MDHEN and SYDVKM. This CDR3 is CASSAPGNTIYF. CDR3 coding DNA: TGTGCCAGCAGTGCGCCTGGAAACACCATATATTTT.

This sequence joins TRBV19 and TRBJ1-2, with unresolved D. Looked up from germline, CDR1 is LNHDA and CDR2 is SQIVND (reference sequence). Deletions cut 0 bases from V and 7 bases from J, with 6 bases between. This CDR3 region has 12 residues. The CDR3 nucleotides are TGTGCCAGTAGTATAGATCGAACTGGCTACACCTTC. Its translation: CASSIDRTGYTF.

The chain is built from TRBV6-2 or TRBV6-3 and TRBJ1-5; 8 nucleotides line up with TRBD1. With V trimmed by 1 base and J by 3 bases, 11 bases remained unmatched. The CDR3 is 18 amino acids. Germline CDR1 and CDR2: MNHEY and SVGEGT. As DNA, the CDR3 is TGTGCCAGCAGTTACTACGCCGGGACAGGTGGTAACAATCAGCCCCAGCATTTT. Its translation is CASSYYAGTGGNNQPQHF.

V is TRBV18 and J is TRBJ1-6; 9 positions agree with TRBD1. Germline V gives CDR1 KGHSH, CDR2 LQKENI. V shed 2 bases, J shed 7 bases, and the junction held 3 bases outside the gene matches. There are 15 residues in the CDR3. CDR3 sequence: CASSPWTGENSPLHF. CDR3 coding DNA: TGTGCCAGCTCACCATGGACAGGGGAGAATTCACCCCTCCACTTT.

The chain couples TRBV10-2 to TRBJ1-2; 7 bases line up with TRBD1. Germline loops: CDR1 WSHSY, CDR2 SAAADI. V lost 6 bases and J lost 6; bases outside the gene matches: 10. The CDR3 contains 14 residues. This CDR3 is CASRATGWNNGYTF. The DNA for the CDR3 is TGCGCCAGCAGAGCGACAGGGTGGAACAATGGCTACACCTTC.

Remarks on this clone: Other DNA sequences from this sample encode an identical CDR3 as well. V gene TRBV6-5 combines with J gene TRBJ2-7, with TRBD1 matching over 9 bases. Losses at the gene ends were 6 bases for V and 0 bases for J; bases not matched to a gene: 3. The CDR3 extends over 14 amino acids. Germline lookup yields CDR1 MNHEY and CDR2 SVGAGI. DNA of the CDR3: TGTGCCAGCAGCCCGGGACAGGGCTCCTACGAGCAGTACTTC. This gives the protein CASSPGQGSYEQYF.

CDR3 protein: CSASGRRYEQFF. The CDR3 DNA follows: TGCAGTGCTAGTGGAAGACGATATGAGCAGTTCTTC. This chain joins TRBV20-1 and TRBJ2-1, with D unclear. Between the trimmed V and J ends, which lost 3 bases and 8 bases, there was a span of 11 bases. Germline V CDR1 and CDR2: DFQATT, SNEGSKA (reference sequence). The CDR3 sequence is 12 residues long.

The rearrangement uses TRBV30 and TRBJ1-2, with 7 nucleotides matching TRBD1. The CDR3 is made up of 14 amino acids. In germline, CDR1 is GTSNPN, CDR2 SVGIG (reference sequence). Trimming cost V 2 bases and J 4 bases; bases outside gene matches: 7. CDR3: CAWSPKTGSYGYTF. CDR3 DNA sequence: TGTGCCTGGAGTCCGAAGACAGGGAGCTATGGCTACACCTTC.

This chain connects TRBV28 to TRBJ1-5, with TRBD1 matching 8 bases. The length of the CDR3 is 18 residues. Germline V CDR1 and CDR2: MDHEN, SYDVKM. V dropped 3 bases and J dropped 3; count of bases not matched to a gene: 13. The CDR3 bases are TGTGCCAGCAGTTTTGGGCTGGGGACAGGCATTTCCAATCAGCCCCAGCATTTT. Translation gives CASSFGLGTGISNQPQHF.

This rearrangement joins TRBV7-6 to TRBJ1-1, with D hard to call. The CDR3 is made up of 13 amino acids. The V and J ends lost 0 bases and 3 bases respectively, with 5 bases between them. Germline CDR1 reads SGHVS; CDR2 reads FNYEAQ. The CDR3 nucleotides are TGTGCCAGCAGCTTAGCGGTATACACTGAAGCTTTCTTT. Its protein is CASSLAVYTEAFF.

This chain uses TRBV5-1 with TRBJ2-3; D uncertain. Per germline, CDR1 SGHRS and CDR2 YFSETQ. Deletions cut 3 bases from V and 7 bases from J, with 6 bases between. CDR3 size: 11 residues. The DNA of the CDR3 is TGCGCCAGCAGCTCGCTCTATACGCAGTATTTT. Translation: CASSSLYTQYF.

V usage is TRBV7-2 and J usage is TRBJ2-1; D not certain. The germline V and J ends were trimmed by 4 bases and 10 bases, with 14 bases remaining between them. The CDR3 sequence is 13 residues long. Germline CDR1 SGHTA, CDR2 FQGNSA. CDR3 sequence: CASSSDTKWEQFF. DNA for the CDR3: TGTGCCAGCAGCTCAGACACGAAATGGGAGCAGTTCTTC.

The chain recombines TRBV29-1 with TRBJ2-7; D gene unclear. CDR1 and CDR2 (germline): SQVTM, ANQGSEA. V lost 5 bases, J lost 2 bases, and 10 bases lay in between. This CDR3 contains 12 residues. CDR3 sequence: CSVSTDAYEQYF. CDR3 sequence (DNA): TGCAGCGTTTCTACAGATGCCTACGAGCAGTACTTC.